This TCR beta chain was obtained from a study of technical replicates of blood from several donors. This CDR3 spans 14 amino acids. Germline CDR1 is SGHNT and CDR2 is YYREEE (reference sequence). Trimming left V 4 bases short and J 3 bases short, with 14 bases between. Assay used: immunoSEQ multiplex PCR; TCRdb lists only in-frame clones, some missing. Of fewer than 45,000 clones listed, around 97% were seen once; the top ten hold about 0.37%. The source is a human donor in good health. The gene calls are TRBV5-4 and TRBJ2-7, with D possibly TRBD2 on 5 matching bases. The sample consisted of T cells isolated from PBMCs. The CDR3 is CASSGRGGHYEQYF. The CDR3, as DNA: TGTGCCAGCAGCGGTCGTGGCGGGCACTACGAGCAGTACTTC.